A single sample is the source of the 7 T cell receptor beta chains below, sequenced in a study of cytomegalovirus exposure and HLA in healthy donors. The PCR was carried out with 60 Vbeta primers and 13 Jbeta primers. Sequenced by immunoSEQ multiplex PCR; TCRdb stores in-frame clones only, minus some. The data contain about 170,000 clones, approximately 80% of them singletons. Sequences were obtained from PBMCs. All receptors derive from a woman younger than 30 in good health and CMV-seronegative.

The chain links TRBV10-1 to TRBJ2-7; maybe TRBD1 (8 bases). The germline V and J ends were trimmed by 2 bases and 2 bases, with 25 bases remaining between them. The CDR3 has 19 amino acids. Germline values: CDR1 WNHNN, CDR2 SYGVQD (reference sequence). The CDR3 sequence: CASSEAGALGRGPPYEQYF. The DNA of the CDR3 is TGCGCCAGCAGTGAGGCGGGGGCTCTCGGCAGGGGGCCCCCCTACGAGCAGTACTTC.

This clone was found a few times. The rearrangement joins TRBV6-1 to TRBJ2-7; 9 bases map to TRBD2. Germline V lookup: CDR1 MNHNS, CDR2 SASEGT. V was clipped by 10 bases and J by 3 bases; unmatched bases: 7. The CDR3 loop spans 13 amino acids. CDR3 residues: CAIRLAVGYEQYF. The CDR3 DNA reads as TGTGCCATCCGACTAGCGGTTGGCTACGAGCAGTACTTC.

Here the CDR3 DNA reads TGTGCCAGCTCATCCCGGAGCGGGAGGGCCTTGGACGAGCAGTACTTC. Amino acid sequence: CASSSRSGRALDEQYF. This chain connects TRBV18 to TRBJ2-7; 10 bases line up with TRBD2. V shed 5 bases, J shed 5 bases, and the junction held 12 bases outside the gene matches. CDR3 length equals 16 residues. Germline V gene lookup returns CDR1 KGHSH and CDR2 LQKENI.

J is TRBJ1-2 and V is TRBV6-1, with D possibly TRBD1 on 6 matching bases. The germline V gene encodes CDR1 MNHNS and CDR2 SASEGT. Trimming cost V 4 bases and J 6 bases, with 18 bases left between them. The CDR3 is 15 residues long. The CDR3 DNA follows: TGTGCCAGCAGTGCCCGGGACACGTCTGAACATGGCTACACCTTC. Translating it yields CASSARDTSEHGYTF.

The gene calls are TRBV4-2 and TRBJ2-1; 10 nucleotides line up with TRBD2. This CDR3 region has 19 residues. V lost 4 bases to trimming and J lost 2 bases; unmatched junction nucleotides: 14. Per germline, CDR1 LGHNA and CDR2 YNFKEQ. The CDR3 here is CASSLRVVVSGRTYNEQFF. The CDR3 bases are TGTGCCAGCAGCCTCCGGGTAGTTGTTAGCGGGAGGACCTACAATGAGCAGTTCTTC.

The CDR3 DNA sequence: TGTGCCAGCAGTTCTATGGCCGGGGAGCTGTTTTTT. Protein: CASSSMAGELFF. This sequence joins TRBV6-5 and TRBJ2-2; D is undetermined. Per the germline V gene, CDR1 is MNHEY and CDR2 is SVGAGI. V lost 4 bases, J lost 6 bases, and 6 bases lay in between. There are 12 residues in the CDR3.

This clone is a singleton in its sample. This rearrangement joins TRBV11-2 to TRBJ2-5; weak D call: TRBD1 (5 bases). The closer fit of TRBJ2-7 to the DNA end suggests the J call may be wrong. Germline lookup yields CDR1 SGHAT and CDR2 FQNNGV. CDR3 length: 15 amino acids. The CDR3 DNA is TGTGCCAGCAGCTTATTTTCAGGGAATGCCTACGAGCAGTACTTC. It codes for CASSLFSGNAYEQYF.